These T cell receptor beta chains were read from a single sample in a study of identical twins. A single record per CDR3 protein comes from TCRdb applying MiXCR to the 5' RACE reads. The sample has about 500,000 distinct CDR3 sequences, 14% seen once; the top ten hold about 0.97%. These data also formed part of another study, on yellow fever vaccine responses in identical twins.

Source material: CD4+ T cells sorted from blood. These receptors were taken from a woman aged 18-30 years in good health. Both conserved end residues are part of each CDR3. A D gene is named only where the DNA matches it firmly. Rows may omit the clone size; those that give it use once, few, many or a size class.

V gene	D gene	clone size	J gene	CDR3 DNA	CDR3 protein
TRBV3-1	TRBD2	.	TRBJ2-5	TGTGCCAGCAGCCCAATAGGGACTAGCGGCCAAGAGACCCAGTACTTC	CASSPIGTSGQETQYF
TRBV5-1	TRBD1	.	TRBJ1-2	TGCGCCAGCAGCTTGGGGATCGGAGGGGGCAACTATGGCTACACCTTC	CASSLGIGGGNYGYTF
TRBV20-1	.	.	TRBJ2-3	TGCAGTGGCATCCCGTGGGACTCGGGTACAGATACGCAGTATTTT	CSGIPWDSGTDTQYF
TRBV10-3	.	.	TRBJ2-1	TGTGCCATCAGTGAGGGACAGACCCTAACTCACAATGAGCAGTTCTTC	CAISEGQTLTHNEQFF
TRBV29-1	.	.	TRBJ2-1	TGCAGCGTTCGTACGGGAGCAGGGCCAAGCTCCTACAATGAGCAGTTCTTC	CSVRTGAGPSSYNEQFF
TRBV18	TRBD2	few	TRBJ2-5	TGTGCCAGCTCACATGTAGCGGGGAAAGAGACCCAGTACTTC	CASSHVAGKETQYF
TRBV28	.	.	TRBJ2-7	TGTGCCAGCGCGCCCGGGGACGTGAGCTCCTACGAGCAGTACTTC	CASAPGDVSSYEQYF
TRBV5-6	.	few	TRBJ2-7	TGTGCCAGTAGCTTAGGACAGAAACCCTACGAGCAGTACTTC	CASSLGQKPYEQYF
TRBV6-2/TRBV6-3	.	few	TRBJ2-2	TGTGCCAGCAGACGGACAGTGACGTCCGGGGAGCTGTTTTTT	CASRRTVTSGELFF
TRBV4-1	TRBD2	.	TRBJ2-3	TGCGCCAGCAGCCGGTCGGGGTCTAGCGGGAGGGCTACGGATACGCAGTATTTT	CASSRSGSSGRATDTQYF
TRBV7-9	TRBD2	few	TRBJ2-5	TGTGCCAGTACCAAAGCGGGGGCGAATCAAGAGACCCAGTACTTC	CASTKAGANQETQYF
TRBV3-1	TRBD2	.	TRBJ2-1	TGTGCCAGCAGCGTTCGTCGGGGGGGGCAGGGTGAGCAGTTCTTC	CASSVRRGGQGEQFF
TRBV18	.	.	TRBJ1-1	TGTGCCAGCTCACCATTACCAGTCAAAGTGAACACTGAAGCTTTCTTT	CASSPLPVKVNTEAFF
TRBV4-2	.	.	TRBJ1-5	TGTGCCAGCAGCCAAGAGGAACAAGGGGTGGGTCAGCCCCAGCATTTT	CASSQEEQGVGQPQHF
TRBV7-2	TRBD2	few	TRBJ2-1	TGTGCCAGCAGCTTAGCGCTTACTAGCGGGAGGTCCCTTCCGTTCTTC	CASSLALTSGRSLPFF
TRBV20-1	TRBD2	few	TRBJ2-7	TGCAGTGCTAGAGATTCGTCCCGAAGGACTAGCGGGGCCTGGGCGTACTTC	CSARDSSRRTSGAWAYF
TRBV16	TRBD1	.	TRBJ2-7	TGTGCCAGCAGCCATTTACAGGGGACCTCCTACGAGCAGTACTTC	CASSHLQGTSYEQYF
TRBV28	.	.	TRBJ2-3	TGTGCCAGCAGTAAGAGGAGGGTCAGTGGCACAGATACGCAGTATTTT	CASSKRRVSGTDTQYF
TRBV2	TRBD2	.	TRBJ2-7	TGTGCCAGCAGTGAGGCTAGCGGGAGAATGGCCGAGCAGTACTTC	CASSEASGRMAEQYF
TRBV6-5	.	.	TRBJ2-7	TGTGCCAGCAGTTACTCGGGTCTAGCCGTCCTAGAGCAGTACTTC	CASSYSGLAVLEQYF
TRBV12-3/TRBV12-4	.	many	TRBJ2-4	TGTGCCAGCAGACCGGGACGGATAGCCAAAAACATTCAGTACTTC	CASRPGRIAKNIQYF
TRBV5-5	.	.	TRBJ2-1	TGTGCCAGCAGCTTGGAGATCGGCGGTGAGCAGTTCTTC	CASSLEIGGEQFF
TRBV27	TRBD2	few	TRBJ2-2	TGTGCCAGCAGTTTACTAGCGGGAGTCGGGGAGCTGTTTTTT	CASSLLAGVGELFF
TRBV6-5	TRBD2	.	TRBJ2-7	TGTGCCAGCAGTCTACTAGCGGGAGAGGGCTACGAGCAGTACTTC	CASSLLAGEGYEQYF
TRBV4-3	TRBD1	few	TRBJ2-2	TGCGCCAGCAGCCAAGGCTGGCAGGGGGCGAACACCGGGGAGCTGTTTTTT	CASSQGWQGANTGELFF
TRBV20-1	.	few	TRBJ2-1	TGCAGTGCTAGGTTTTTCTTAAATGAGCAGTTCTTC	CSARFFLNEQFF
TRBV24-1	.	few	TRBJ2-2	TGTGCCACCAGTCTTCTGACCGGGGAGCTGTTTTTT	CATSLLTGELFF
TRBV24-1	.	.	TRBJ2-3	TGTGCCACCAGTGAATCAGGGATCACAGATACGCAGTATTTT	CATSESGITDTQYF
TRBV27	.	.	TRBJ2-7	TGTGCCAGCTCCCCCAACGAATGGGGGGTAGTCTCCTACGAGCAGTACTTC	CASSPNEWGVVSYEQYF
TRBV20-1	TRBD2	.	TRBJ2-1	TGCAGTGCTACCGGACTAGCGGGGGGGAACAATGAGCAGTTCTTC	CSATGLAGGNNEQFF
TRBV3-1	TRBD2	few	TRBJ2-1	TGTGCCAGCAGCCAGCGTCTCGCGGGGGGTTACAATGAGCAGTTCTTC	CASSQRLAGGYNEQFF
TRBV4-1	TRBD2	few	TRBJ2-3	TGCGCCAGCAGCCAATTGGGACTAGTAAGAGATACGCAGTATTTT	CASSQLGLVRDTQYF
TRBV5-1	.	.	TRBJ1-2	TGCGCCAGCAGCTTGGGGACGGAAAACTATGGCTACACCTTC	CASSLGTENYGYTF
TRBV6-1	TRBD2	few	TRBJ2-7	TGTGCCAGCAGTGTAAGCGGGAGGACCTACGAGCAGTACTTC	CASSVSGRTYEQYF